Reported below is one T cell receptor (beta chain). Its matching antigen is unknown. Sequencing used immunoSEQ multiplex PCR; TCRdb keeps in-frame clones, though not all of them. The sample contains nearly 2 million clones, about 95% of which appear only once. The data stem from a study of shared clonotypes between healthy human individuals. Study-level points and caveats: In contrast to clonotypes shared by all four donors, non-shared clonotypes had lower generation probabilities. Depth of sequencing was expected to influence donor clonotype sharing. Sharing across four donors was highest in naive CD4 (roughly 5%) and lowest in memory CD8 (around 0.4%).

Only CD45RO-negative cells positively selected for CCR7 counted as naive CD8 cells, so terminally differentiated effector memory CD45RA+ cells were excluded. CDR1 is ENHRY and CDR2 is SYGVKD in the germline V gene. The CDR3 is made up of 13 amino acids. V was pared by 3 bases and J by 5 bases, with 8 bases between. The chain employs TRBV10-3 and TRBJ1-5, with D possibly being TRBD1 (5 bases). The source is a young man in good health. The source material was naive CD8+ T cells sorted from blood. The CDR3 region has the DNA TGTGCCATCAGTGACATCAGGGATCAGCCCCAGCATTTT. Translation gives CAISDIRDQPQHF.